This T cell receptor beta chain was documented in a study of T cells in Graves' hyperthyroidism and ophthalmopathy. Germline V gene data show CDR1 as DFQATT and CDR2 as SNEGSKA (reference sequence). V was shortened by 6 bases and J by 5 bases, with 20 bases between the two germline ends. The CDR3 contains 14 residues. There are many counts of this clonotype. Amplified TCR beta CDR3 regions derived from RNA transcripts. TCR CDR3 underwent first-round RT-PCR with the HTBI primer set. From the multiplex PCR reads, TCRdb called clonotypes with MiXCR, one entry per CDR3 protein. The sample yields under 650,000 distinct CDR3 sequences, around 15% seen once.

The sequence came from a woman aged 30 to 39 with Graves' hyperthyroidism. Sequencing was performed on blood. The V and J genes are TRBV20-1 and TRBJ2-7; D is unclear. CDR3 loop: CSAPMGGARDEQYF. For the CDR3, the DNA is TGCAGTGCCCCCATGGGCGGTGCTCGGGACGAGCAGTACTTC.